Below, one T cell receptor (beta chain) is given with its context. Its antigen is not identified. Generated by immunoSEQ multiplex PCR, the TCRdb table keeps only in-frame clones and is missing some. This sample carries about 69,000 clones, over 60% of them seen once, and the ten largest clones take approximately 2.3%. This record belongs to a study of OX40 agonist ivuxolimab in advanced cancers. Study-level background: Every patient in dose escalation had hepatocellular carcinoma, melanoma, renal cell or head and neck cancer. The study, taken as a whole, reports: Mean expanded clone counts were higher in CD8+ than CD4+ T cells.

V was shortened by 5 bases and J by 3 bases, with 12 bases between the two germline ends. Per germline, CDR1 SGHRS and CDR2 YFSETQ. The CDR3 extends over 13 amino acids. The sequence was collected from an adult with an advanced solid tumor such as melanoma, head and neck, liver or kidney cancer. The specimen was CD4+ or CD8+ T cells sorted from blood, collected in a trial of the OX40 agonist ivuxolimab. The J gene is TRBJ2-7, the V gene TRBV5-1, with D perhaps given as TRBD1 or TRBD2 (6 bases each). CDR3 sequence: CASSRGADYEQYF. CDR3 nucleotide sequence: TGCGCCAGCAGTAGGGGGGCGGACTACGAGCAGTACTTC.